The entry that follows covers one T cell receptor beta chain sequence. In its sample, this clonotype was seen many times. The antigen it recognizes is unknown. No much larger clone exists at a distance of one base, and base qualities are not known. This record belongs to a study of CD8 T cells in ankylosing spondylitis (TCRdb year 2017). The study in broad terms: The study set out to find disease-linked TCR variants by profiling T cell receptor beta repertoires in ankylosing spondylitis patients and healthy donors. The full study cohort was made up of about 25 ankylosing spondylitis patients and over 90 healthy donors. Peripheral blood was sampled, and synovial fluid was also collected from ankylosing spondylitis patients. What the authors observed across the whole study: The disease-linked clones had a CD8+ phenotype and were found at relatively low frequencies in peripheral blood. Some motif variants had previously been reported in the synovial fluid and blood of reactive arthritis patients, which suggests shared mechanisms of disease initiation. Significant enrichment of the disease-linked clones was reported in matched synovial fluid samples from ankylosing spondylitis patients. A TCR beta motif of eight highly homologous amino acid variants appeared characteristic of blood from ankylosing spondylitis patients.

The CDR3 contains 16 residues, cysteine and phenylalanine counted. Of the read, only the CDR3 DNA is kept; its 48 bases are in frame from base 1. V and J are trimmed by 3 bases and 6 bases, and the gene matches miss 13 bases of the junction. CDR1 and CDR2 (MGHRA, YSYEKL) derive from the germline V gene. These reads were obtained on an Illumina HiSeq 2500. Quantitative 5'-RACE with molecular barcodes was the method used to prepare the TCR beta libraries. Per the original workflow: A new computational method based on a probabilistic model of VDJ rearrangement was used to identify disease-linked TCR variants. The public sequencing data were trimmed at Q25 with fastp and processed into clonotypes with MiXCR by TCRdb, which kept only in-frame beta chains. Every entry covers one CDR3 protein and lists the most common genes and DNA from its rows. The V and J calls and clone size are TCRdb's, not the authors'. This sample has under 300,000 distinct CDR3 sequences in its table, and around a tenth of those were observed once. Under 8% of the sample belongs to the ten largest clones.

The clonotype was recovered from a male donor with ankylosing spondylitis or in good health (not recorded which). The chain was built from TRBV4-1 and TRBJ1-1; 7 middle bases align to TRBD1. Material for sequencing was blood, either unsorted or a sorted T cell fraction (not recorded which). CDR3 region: CASSQYPRGNGPEAFF. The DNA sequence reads TGCGCCAGCAGCCAGTACCCCAGGGGGAATGGCCCTGAAGCTTTCTTT.